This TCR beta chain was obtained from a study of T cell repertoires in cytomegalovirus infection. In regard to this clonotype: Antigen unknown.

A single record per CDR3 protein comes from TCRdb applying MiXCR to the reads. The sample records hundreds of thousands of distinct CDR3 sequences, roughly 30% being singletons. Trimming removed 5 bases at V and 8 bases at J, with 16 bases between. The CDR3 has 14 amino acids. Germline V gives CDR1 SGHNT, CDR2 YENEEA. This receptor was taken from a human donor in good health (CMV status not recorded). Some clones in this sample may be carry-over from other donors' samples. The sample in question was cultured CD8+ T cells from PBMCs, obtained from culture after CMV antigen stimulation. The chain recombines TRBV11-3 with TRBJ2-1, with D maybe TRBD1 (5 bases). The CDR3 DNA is TGTGCCAGCAGCCCAGGGTTCGATGGCGATGAGCAGTTCTTC. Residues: CASSPGFDGDEQFF.